This TCR beta chain was identified during a study of prognosis after radiotherapy for stage I lung cancer. On the study more broadly: In about 15 patients the disease was a newly diagnosed primary stage I lung tumor, whereas 4 or 5 had oligometastatic NSCLC following surgical resection of the primary tumor. Radiotherapy was followed by distant metastases in several patients, which appeared at a median of around 7 months; 15 patients showed no significant progression. Patients in the cohort never received concurrent therapy with stereotactic body radiotherapy.

General study results and limits: There were reportedly differences in TRBV and TRBJ gene usage between patients with and without metastases.

It was by two-round multiplex PCR that TCR beta CDR3 was amplified from genomic DNA. Amplification in first-round PCR relied on primers specific to each TRBV and TRBJ gene. Via MiXCR, TCRdb re-called the multiplex PCR reads, giving one row per CDR3 protein. The sample holds 30,000 to 40,000 distinct CDR3 sequences; approximately 32% are singletons and the top ten take 25% to 30%. Note on this clonotype: The antigen is unknown.

The sample was PBMCs, taken before or after stereotactic body radiation therapy (not recorded which). The receptor's source is a donor over 45 with non-small cell lung cancer.

For the CDR3, the DNA is TGTGCCAGCAGTTACCGTGACAGGGATTTGTGGTTCACCTTC. Its protein product is CASSYRDRDLWFTF. V is TRBV6-2 or TRBV6-3 and J is TRBJ1-2, with TRBD1 matching 7 bases. The CDR3 spans 14 residues. Germline CDR1 is MNHEY and CDR2 is SVGEGT. V was clipped by 2 bases and J by 13 bases; unmatched bases: 13.